The source of this TCR beta chain is a study of radiation and T cells in renal cell carcinoma. Treatment defined: treatment-naive control, cytoreductive nephrectomy. Data came from immunoSEQ multiplex PCR; TCRdb stores just in-frame clones and leaves some out. In the table there are approximately 12,000 clones, less than 75% of which are singletons. The material was tumor tissue, obtained from a patient whose treatment was nephrectomy without radiotherapy. This TCR derives from a woman of 80 years or more with renal cell carcinoma.

The CDR3 sequence: CASSLEETQYF. The CDR3 DNA follows: TGTGCCAGCAGCCTAGAAGAGACCCAGTACTTC. The rearrangement joins TRBV5-4 to TRBJ2-5; D ambiguous. This CDR3 region has 11 residues. Germline V gene lookup returns CDR1 SGHNT and CDR2 YYREEE (reference sequence). V shed 4 bases and J shed 3 bases, with 4 bases lying between them.